The sequence of this T cell receptor (beta chain) was determined in a study of blood T cell repertoires in COVID-19. The CDR3 length is 17 residues. The table came from immunoSEQ multiplex PCR; TCRdb's copy has only in-frame clones and leaves some out. The data contain around 160,000 clones, approximately 80% of them singletons. In this sample, this clone turned up a few times. The clonotype originates from a man aged 55 to 70 with active or convalescent COVID-19. Source material: peripheral blood. The rearrangement uses TRBV12-2 and TRBJ2-2; no DNA check was done on the table's D call, TRBD2. TRBV12-2 is flagged as a pseudogene. The DNA of the CDR3 is TGTGCAAGGGGAAGCGACGGACTAGTATCGAACACCGGGGAGCTGTTTTTT. This sequence encodes CARGSDGLVSNTGELFF.